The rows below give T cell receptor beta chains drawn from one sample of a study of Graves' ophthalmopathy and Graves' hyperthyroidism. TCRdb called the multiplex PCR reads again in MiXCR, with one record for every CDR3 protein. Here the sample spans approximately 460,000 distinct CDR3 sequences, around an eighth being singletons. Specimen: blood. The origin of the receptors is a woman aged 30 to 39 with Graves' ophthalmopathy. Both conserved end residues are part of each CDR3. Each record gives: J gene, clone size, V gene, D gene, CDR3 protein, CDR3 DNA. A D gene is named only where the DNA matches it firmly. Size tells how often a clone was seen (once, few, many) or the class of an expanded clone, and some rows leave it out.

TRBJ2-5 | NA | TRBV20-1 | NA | CSARDFRGELQETKYF | TGCAGTGCTAGAGATTTCCGGGGAGAATTACAAGAGACCAAGTACTTC
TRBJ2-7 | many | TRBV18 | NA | CASSPADWRQYEQYF | TGTGCCAGCTCACCAGCGGACTGGAGGCAATACGAGCAGTACTTC
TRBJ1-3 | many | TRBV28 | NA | CASSPPSYFSGNTIYF | TGTGCCAGCAGTCCGCCCAGCTACTTCTCTGGAAACACCATATATTTT
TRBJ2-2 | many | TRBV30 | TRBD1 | CAWSSRDSYTGELFF | TGTGCCTGGAGTTCCCGGGACAGTTACACCGGGGAGCTGTTTTTT
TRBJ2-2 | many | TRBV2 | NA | CAFKGLGGELFF | TGTGCCTTCAAAGGGCTAGGCGGGGAGCTGTTTTTT
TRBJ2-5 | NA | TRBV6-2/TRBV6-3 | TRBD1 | CASSSPGTEETQYF | TGTGCCAGCAGTTCCCCCGGGACAGAAGAGACCCAGTACTTC
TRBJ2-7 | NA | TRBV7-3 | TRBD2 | CASRPTPQLAGENEQYF | TGTGCCAGCAGACCAACCCCCCAACTAGCGGGGGAGAACGAGCAGTACTTC
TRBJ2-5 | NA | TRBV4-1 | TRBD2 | CASSHSGGVAQYF | TGCGCCAGCAGCCACTCCGGGGGGGTAGCCCAGTACTTC
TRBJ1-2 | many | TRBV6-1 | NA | CASSERLGRGYGYTF | TGTGCCAGCAGTGAACGGCTGGGTAGAGGCTATGGCTACACCTTC
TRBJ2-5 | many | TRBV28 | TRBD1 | CASSLRRTGREETQYF | TGTGCCAGCAGTTTACGTAGGACAGGGAGAGAGGAGACCCAGTACTTC
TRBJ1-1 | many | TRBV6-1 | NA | CASSKAFF | TGTGCCAGCAGTAAAGCTTTCTTT
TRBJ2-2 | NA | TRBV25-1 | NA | CASKEGGPGTGELFF | TGTGCCAGCAAGGAGGGTGGGCCCGGGACCGGGGAGCTGTTTTTT
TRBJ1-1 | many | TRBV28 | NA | CASSDPTGGNTEAFF | TGTGCCAGCAGTGATCCGACGGGCGGGAACACTGAAGCTTTCTTT
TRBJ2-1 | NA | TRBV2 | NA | CASRKASSSYNEQFF | TGTGCCAGCAGGAAGGCATCCAGCTCCTACAATGAGCAGTTCTTC
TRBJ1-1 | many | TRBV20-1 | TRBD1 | CSARDHRGRIVSTEAFF | TGCAGTGCTAGAGACCACAGGGGGCGAATTGTGAGCACTGAAGCTTTCTTT
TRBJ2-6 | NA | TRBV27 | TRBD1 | CASRWTGISSGANVLTF | TGTGCCAGCAGATGGACAGGGATAAGCTCTGGGGCCAACGTCCTGACTTTC
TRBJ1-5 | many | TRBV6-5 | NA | CASSTTSGGQPQHF | TGTGCCAGCAGTACTACTTCGGGGGGTCAGCCCCAGCATTTT
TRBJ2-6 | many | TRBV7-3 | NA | CASSLYPLSRSGANVLTF | TGTGCCAGCAGCTTATATCCCCTAAGTCGGTCTGGGGCCAACGTCCTGACTTTC
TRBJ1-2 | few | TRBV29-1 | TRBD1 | CSAGQGALDGYTF | TGCAGCGCCGGACAGGGGGCGCTTGATGGCTACACCTTC
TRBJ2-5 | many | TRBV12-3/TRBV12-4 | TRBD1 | CASSLGTGQETQYF | TGTGCCAGCAGTTTGGGGACAGGCCAAGAGACCCAGTACTTC
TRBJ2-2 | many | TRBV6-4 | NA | CAGSDSDGNTGELFF | TGTGCCGGCAGTGACTCGGACGGTAACACCGGGGAGCTGTTTTTT
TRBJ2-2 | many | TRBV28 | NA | CASSPETLQNTGELFF | TGTGCCAGCAGTCCAGAGACACTCCAGAACACCGGGGAGCTGTTTTTT
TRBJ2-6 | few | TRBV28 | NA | CASRLSGSRGANVLTF | TGTGCCAGCAGGCTATCTGGGTCGCGGGGGGCCAACGTCCTGACTTTC
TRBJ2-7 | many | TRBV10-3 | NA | CAISESGGTYEQYF | TGTGCCATCAGTGAGTCTGGGGGAACCTACGAGCAGTACTTC
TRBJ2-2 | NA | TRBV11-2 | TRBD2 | CASSPTSGGITGELFF | TGTGCCAGCAGCCCGACTAGCGGGGGGATCACCGGGGAGCTGTTTTTT
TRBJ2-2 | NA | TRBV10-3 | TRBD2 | CAISGGEGYTGELFF | TGTGCCATCAGTGGTGGGGAGGGCTACACCGGGGAGCTGTTTTTT
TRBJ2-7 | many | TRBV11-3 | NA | CASSPYPGHSTSYEQYF | TGTGCCAGCAGCCCTTACCCTGGACATTCCACTTCCTACGAGCAGTACTTC